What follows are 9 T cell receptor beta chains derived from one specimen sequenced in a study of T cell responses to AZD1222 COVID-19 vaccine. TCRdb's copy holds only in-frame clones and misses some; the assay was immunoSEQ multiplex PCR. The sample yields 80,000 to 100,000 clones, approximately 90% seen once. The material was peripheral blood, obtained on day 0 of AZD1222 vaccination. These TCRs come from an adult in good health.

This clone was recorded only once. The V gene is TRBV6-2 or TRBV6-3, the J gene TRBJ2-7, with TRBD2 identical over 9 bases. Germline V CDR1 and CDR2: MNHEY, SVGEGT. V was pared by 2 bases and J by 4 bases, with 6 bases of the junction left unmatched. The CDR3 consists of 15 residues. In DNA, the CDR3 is TGTGCCAGCAGTTACGGCGGGGGGGCCAGTTACGAGCAGTACTTC. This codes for CASSYGGGASYEQYF.

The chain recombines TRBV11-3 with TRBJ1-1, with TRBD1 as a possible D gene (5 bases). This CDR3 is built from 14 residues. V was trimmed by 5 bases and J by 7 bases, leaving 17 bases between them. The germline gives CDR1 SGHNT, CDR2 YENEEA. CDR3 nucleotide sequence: TGTGCCAGCAGCCTGGGGGGAGCATCGAATGAAGCTTTCTTT. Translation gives CASSLGGASNEAFF. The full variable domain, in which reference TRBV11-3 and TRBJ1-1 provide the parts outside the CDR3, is EAGVVQSPRYKIIEKKQPVAFWCNPISGHNTLYWYLQNLGQGPELLIRYENEEAVDDSQLPKDRFSAERLKGVDSTLKIQPAELGDSAVYLCASSLGGASNEAFFGQGTRLTVV.

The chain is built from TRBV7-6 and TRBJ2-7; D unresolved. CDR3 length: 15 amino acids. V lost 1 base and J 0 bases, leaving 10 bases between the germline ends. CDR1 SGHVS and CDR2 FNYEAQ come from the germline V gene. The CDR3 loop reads CASSLGSISSYEQYF. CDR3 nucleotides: TGTGCCAGCAGCTTAGGGTCGATTAGCTCCTACGAGCAGTACTTC. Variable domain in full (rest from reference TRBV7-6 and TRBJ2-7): GAGVSQSPRYKVTKRGQDVALRCDPISGHVSLYWYRQALGQGPEFLTYFNYEAQQDKSGLPNDRFSAERPEGSISTLTIQRTEQRDSAMYRCASSLGSISSYEQYFGPGTRLTVT.

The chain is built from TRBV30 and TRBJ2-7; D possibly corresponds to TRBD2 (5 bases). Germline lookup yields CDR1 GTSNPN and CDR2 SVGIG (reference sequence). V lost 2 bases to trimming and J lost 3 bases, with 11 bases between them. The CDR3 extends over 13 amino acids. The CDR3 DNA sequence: TGTGCCTGGAGTATAGACGGGGTCTACGAGCAGTACTTC. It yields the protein CAWSIDGVYEQYF.

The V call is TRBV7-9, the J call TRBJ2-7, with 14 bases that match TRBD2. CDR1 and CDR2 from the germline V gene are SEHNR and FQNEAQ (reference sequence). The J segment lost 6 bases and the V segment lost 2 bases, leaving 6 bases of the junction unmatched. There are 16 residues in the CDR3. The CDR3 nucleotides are TGTGCCAGCAGCTTACCCGGGACTAGCGGGAGCTCCGAGCAGTACTTC. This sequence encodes CASSLPGTSGSSEQYF.

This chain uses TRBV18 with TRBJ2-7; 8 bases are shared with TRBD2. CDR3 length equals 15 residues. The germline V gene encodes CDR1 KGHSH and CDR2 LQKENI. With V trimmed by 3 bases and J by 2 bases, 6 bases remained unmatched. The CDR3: CASSPIREGTYEQYF. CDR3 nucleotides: TGTGCCAGCTCACCTATACGGGAGGGGACCTACGAGCAGTACTTC.

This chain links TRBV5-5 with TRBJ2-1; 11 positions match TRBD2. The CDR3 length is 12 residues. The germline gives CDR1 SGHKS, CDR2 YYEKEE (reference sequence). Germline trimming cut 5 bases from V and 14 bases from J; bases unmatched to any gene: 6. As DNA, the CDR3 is TGTGCCAGCAGGCCACTAGCGGGGGCTGAGTTCTTC. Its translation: CASRPLAGAEFF.

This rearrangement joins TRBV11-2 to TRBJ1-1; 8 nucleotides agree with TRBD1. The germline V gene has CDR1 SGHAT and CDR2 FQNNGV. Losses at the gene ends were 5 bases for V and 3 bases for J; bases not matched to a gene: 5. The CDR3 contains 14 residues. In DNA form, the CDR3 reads TGTGCCAGCAGCGTCTACAGGGGGGACACTGAAGCTTTCTTT. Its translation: CASSVYRGDTEAFF.

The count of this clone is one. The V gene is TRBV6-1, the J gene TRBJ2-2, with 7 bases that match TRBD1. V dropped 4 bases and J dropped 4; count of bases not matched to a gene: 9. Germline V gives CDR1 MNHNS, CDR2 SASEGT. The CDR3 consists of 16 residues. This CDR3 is CASSGFRGLGTGELFF. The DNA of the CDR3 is TGTGCCAGCAGTGGGTTTAGGGGGCTGGGCACCGGGGAGCTGTTTTTT.